This T cell receptor (beta chain) was recorded in a study of cytomegalovirus exposure and HLA in healthy donors. This clone was seen only once. Its target is unknown. Study-level findings and limits: At a 0.05 false discovery rate, a later analysis found around 15,000 TCR beta sequences to be associated with HLA alleles.

The PCR employed 60 Vbeta primers together with 13 Jbeta primers. Sequenced by immunoSEQ multiplex PCR; TCRdb stores in-frame clones only, minus some. The sample has over 200,000 clones, roughly 82% seen once. From germline, CDR1 is MGHRA and CDR2 YSYEKL. CDR3 size: 14 residues. V was clipped by 3 bases and J by 3 bases; unmatched bases: 3. This receptor was obtained from a man aged 40-50 years in good health and CMV-seropositive. The J gene is TRBJ1-2, the V gene TRBV4-1; 8 bases align to TRBD1. The sequenced sample was PBMCs. DNA of the CDR3: TGCGCCAGCAGCCATGCACAGGGGGACTATGGCTACACCTTC. The encoded protein is CASSHAQGDYGYTF.